The 23 T cell receptor beta chains listed next were all sequenced from one sample in a study of T cell responses to AZD1222 COVID-19 vaccine. Measured with immunoSEQ multiplex PCR; TCRdb has only the in-frame clones, and not every one. The repertoire holds about 120,000 clones, with around 91% as singletons. The sequencing used peripheral blood, collected on day 0 of AZD1222 vaccination. Every receptor here comes from an adult in good health.

The J gene is TRBJ2-7, the V gene TRBV5-5; the D is unclear. This CDR3 spans 15 amino acids. CDR1 is SGHKS and CDR2 is YYEKEE in the germline V gene (reference sequence). Trimming removed 0 bases at V and 2 bases at J, with 12 bases between. CDR3 DNA sequence: TGTGCCAGCAGCTTGGATTTGGGGTCAACCTACGAGCAGTACGTC. It codes for CASSLDLGSTYEQYV.

This chain joins TRBV19 and TRBJ2-2; D is possibly TRBD2 (6 bases). CDR1 and CDR2 (germline): LNHDA, SQIVND (reference sequence). V dropped 5 bases and J dropped 1 base, with 8 bases sitting between them. The CDR3 runs to 14 residues. DNA of the CDR3: TGTGCCAGTAGTGTAGCGGTGAACACCGGGGAGCTGTTTTTT. Translated, it gives CASSVAVNTGELFF.

This clone was seen only once. This chain uses TRBV16 with TRBJ1-2, with D possibly TRBD1 on 5 matching bases. The CDR3 has 14 amino acids. Deletions cut 4 bases from V and 8 bases from J, with 17 bases between. Germline lookup yields CDR1 KGHSY and CDR2 FQNENV. The DNA of the CDR3 is TGTGCCAGCAGCCCTGGGACTTCATATGGAGGCTACACCTTC. Its protein product is CASSPGTSYGGYTF.

J is TRBJ1-1 and V is TRBV2; D remains ambiguous. The CDR3 is made up of 12 amino acids. Germline V gives CDR1 SNHLY, CDR2 FYNNEI. The V end was cut by 5 bases, the J end by 12 bases, with 16 bases between. The CDR3 DNA follows: TGTGCCAGCAGTTACACCGGCGGGTCGCCTTTCTTT. Amino acids: CASSYTGGSPFF.

V gene TRBV5-4 combines with J gene TRBJ2-5, with 8 bases lining up with TRBD1. The germline gives CDR1 SGHNT, CDR2 YYREEE (reference sequence). The CDR3 has 14 residues. The junction had 10 bases not matched to a gene; V was cut back by 7 bases and J by 5 bases. The CDR3 region is CASGQGARDETQYF. Written as DNA, the CDR3 is TGTGCCAGCGGTCAGGGGGCGAGGGATGAGACCCAGTACTTC.

J is TRBJ2-6 and V is TRBV24-1; 9 bases agree with TRBD1. The germline gives CDR1 KGHDR, CDR2 SFDVKD. The CDR3 runs 18 residues. Trimming removed 4 bases from V and 0 bases from J; junction bases left unmatched: 6. The CDR3, as DNA: TGTGCCACCAGTGAACCGGGACAGGGTCGCTCTGGGGCCAACGTCCTGACTTTC. Translating gives CATSEPGQGRSGANVLTF.

The table lists this clone with a count of one. The genes are TRBV18 and TRBJ1-3, with D unclear. CDR1 and CDR2 (germline): KGHSH, LQKENI. Trimming removed 5 bases at V and 4 bases at J, with 15 bases between. This CDR3 region has 15 residues. The DNA of the CDR3 is TGTGCCAGCTCAACGGAGGCATCTTCCGGAAACACCATATATTTT. It is translated as CASSTEASSGNTIYF. The complete variable domain, with remaining parts taken from reference TRBV18 and TRBJ1-3, reads NAGVMQNPRHLVRRRGQEARLRCSPMKGHSHVYWYRQLPEEGLKFMVYLQKENIIDESGMPKERFSAEFPKEGPSILRIQQVVRGDSAAYFCASSTEASSGNTIYFGEGSWLTVV.

About this clone itself: Compared with germline, one end of the junction differs, possibly owing to a read error. The chain employs TRBV7-2 and TRBJ2-5; 7 nucleotides match TRBD2. This CDR3 is built from 14 residues. From germline, CDR1 is SGHTA and CDR2 FQGNSA. CDR3 in amino acids: CASSLVEGPGLWHF. CDR3 nucleotide sequence: TGTGCCAGCAGCTTAGTAGAGGGCCCGGGACTATGGCACTTC.

This clone showed up just once. This chain links TRBV5-4 with TRBJ1-1; TRBD1 agrees at 7 bases. The junction had 5 bases not matched to a gene; V was cut back by 4 bases and J by 2 bases. This CDR3 comprises 14 residues. The germline V gene has CDR1 SGHNT and CDR2 YYREEE (reference sequence). The CDR3 region has the DNA TGTGCCAGCAGCCACCGGGACAGCAACACTGAAGCTTTCTTT. Its translation: CASSHRDSNTEAFF.

The chain combines TRBV27 with TRBJ2-1, with D possibly being TRBD2 (5 bases). V lost 2 bases and J 7 bases, leaving 9 bases between the germline ends. This CDR3 has 13 residues. The germline CDR1 and CDR2 sequences are MNHEY and SMNVEV (reference sequence). The DNA for the CDR3 is TGTGCCAGCAGTTTAGCCCGGGGAAATGAGCAGTTCTTC. This codes for CASSLARGNEQFF.

The chain couples TRBV5-4 to TRBJ1-2, with D unresolved. The CDR3 covers 14 residues. The germline V gene encodes CDR1 SGHNT and CDR2 YYREEE (reference sequence). V gave up 4 bases and J gave up 2 bases, with 12 bases separating them. CDR3 in DNA: TGTGCCAGCAGCAGGGAGGGCTCCAACTATGGCTACACCTTC. Translation: CASSREGSNYGYTF.

The chain recombines TRBV7-2 with TRBJ1-2; 8 bases match TRBD1. Germline V lookup: CDR1 SGHTA, CDR2 FQGNSA. The CDR3 length is 14 residues. Trimming took 1 base from V and 12 from J; bases not matched to a gene: 10. CDR3 amino acids: CASSLGAGQGPNTF. DNA for the CDR3: TGTGCCAGCAGCTTAGGGGCCGGACAGGGCCCTAACACCTTC.

This clone showed up just once. The chain recombines TRBV7-2 with TRBJ1-2, with TRBD1 identical over 7 bases. The CDR3 consists of 15 residues. The V gene end was trimmed by 4 bases and the J gene end by 5 bases; junction bases not matched to a gene: 10. Germline V gene lookup returns CDR1 SGHTA and CDR2 FQGNSA. CDR3 sequence reads: CASSSPTQGGYGYTF. For the CDR3, the DNA is TGTGCCAGCAGCTCCCCTACCCAGGGGGGATATGGCTACACCTTC.

The chain has TRBV10-3 and TRBJ1-5, with D maybe TRBD1 (6 bases). V lost 2 bases and J 1 base, leaving 6 bases between the germline ends. Germline V gene data show CDR1 as ENHRY and CDR2 as SYGVKD. This CDR3 region has 14 residues. DNA of the CDR3: TGTGCCATCAGTGAGAGGGGGAGCAATCAGCCCCAGCATTTT. As protein: CAISERGSNQPQHF.

The V gene is TRBV19, the J gene TRBJ2-7; 7 nucleotides match TRBD1. Germline trimming cut 1 base from V and 3 bases from J; bases unmatched to any gene: 3. Germline V gene lookup returns CDR1 LNHDA and CDR2 SQIVND (reference sequence). The CDR3 is 14 amino acids. This chain's CDR3 is CASSIAPGGYEQYF. CDR3 bases: TGTGCCAGTAGTATAGCGCCAGGGGGCTACGAGCAGTACTTC.

The chain couples TRBV9 to TRBJ1-1; possible D gene TRBD1, 5 bases. Germline CDR1 reads SGDLS; CDR2 reads YYNGEE. Between the trimmed V and J ends, which lost 0 bases and 3 bases, there was a span of 9 bases. The length of the CDR3 is 14 residues. CDR3 loop: CASSVGGTDTEAFF. The CDR3 region has the DNA TGTGCCAGCAGCGTAGGAGGGACGGACACTGAAGCTTTCTTT.

The rearrangement joins TRBV12-3 or TRBV12-4 to TRBJ2-5; no firm D call. This CDR3 has 13 amino acids. V was pared by 4 bases and J by 0 bases, with 6 bases between. For the CDR3, the DNA is TGTGCCAGCAGTTCAGCCCACCAAGAGACCCAGTACTTC. This gives the protein CASSSAHQETQYF.

The CDR3 protein is CASSPGTDSNQPQHF. As DNA, the CDR3 is TGCGCCAGCAGCCCCGGGACAGATAGCAATCAGCCCCAGCATTTT. The chain recombines TRBV5-1 with TRBJ1-5, with 7 bases matching TRBD1. After removal of 4 bases from V and 0 bases from J, the junction contained 4 bases not matched to a gene. The CDR3 covers 15 residues. In germline, CDR1 is SGHRS, CDR2 YFSETQ. Complete variable domain (other parts from reference TRBV5-1 and TRBJ1-5): KAGVTQTPRYLIKTRGQQVTLSCSPISGHRSVSWYQQTPGQGLQFLFEYFSETQRNKGNFPGRFSGRQFSNSRSEMNVSTLELGDSALYLCASSPGTDSNQPQHFGDGTRLSIL.

V is TRBV9 and J is TRBJ1-6, with a weak D call TRBD1 (6 bases). CDR1 and CDR2 (germline): SGDLS, YYNGEE. Trimming removed 4 bases from V and 7 bases from J, with 12 bases in between. The CDR3 consists of 14 residues. The CDR3 region is CASSPRDTNSPLHF. The CDR3 nucleotides are TGTGCCAGCAGCCCCCGGGACACAAATTCACCCCTCCACTTT.

The chain employs TRBV7-8 and TRBJ2-1; D not certain. Germline CDR1 is SGHVS and CDR2 is FQNEAQ. V was clipped by 2 bases and J by 0 bases, with 8 bases between them. There are 15 residues in the CDR3. CDR3 sequence reads: CASSLMGTSYNEQFF. The CDR3 DNA sequence: TGTGCCAGCAGCTTAATGGGAACCTCCTACAATGAGCAGTTCTTC.

J is TRBJ2-1 and V is TRBV12-3 or TRBV12-4, with D possibly matching TRBD1 (6 bases). The CDR3 sequence is 13 residues long. The V and J ends lost 4 bases and 6 bases respectively, with 10 bases between them. This chain's CDR3 is CASSWWGPNEQFF. CDR3 DNA sequence: TGTGCCAGCAGTTGGTGGGGGCCCAATGAGCAGTTCTTC.

J is TRBJ1-1 and V is TRBV6-5, with D possibly being TRBD1 (6 bases). The V end lost 6 bases, the J end lost 0 bases, and 11 bases lay between the germline ends. The CDR3 covers 14 residues. The germline gives CDR1 MNHEY, CDR2 SVGAGI. CDR3 sequence (DNA): TGTGCCAGCAGCGCCGGGACATTGAACACTGAAGCTTTCTTT. It is translated as CASSAGTLNTEAFF.

V gene TRBV19 combines with J gene TRBJ2-5; 10 nucleotides match TRBD2. The CDR3 runs 18 residues. The germline gives CDR1 LNHDA, CDR2 SQIVND (reference sequence). With 3 bases clipped from V and 3 bases from J, the junction kept 13 bases outside the gene matches. In DNA, the CDR3 is TGTGCCAGTAGTATGATGGGGACTAGCGTCCCCGGGAAAGAGACCCAGTACTTC. Translating gives CASSMMGTSVPGKETQYF.